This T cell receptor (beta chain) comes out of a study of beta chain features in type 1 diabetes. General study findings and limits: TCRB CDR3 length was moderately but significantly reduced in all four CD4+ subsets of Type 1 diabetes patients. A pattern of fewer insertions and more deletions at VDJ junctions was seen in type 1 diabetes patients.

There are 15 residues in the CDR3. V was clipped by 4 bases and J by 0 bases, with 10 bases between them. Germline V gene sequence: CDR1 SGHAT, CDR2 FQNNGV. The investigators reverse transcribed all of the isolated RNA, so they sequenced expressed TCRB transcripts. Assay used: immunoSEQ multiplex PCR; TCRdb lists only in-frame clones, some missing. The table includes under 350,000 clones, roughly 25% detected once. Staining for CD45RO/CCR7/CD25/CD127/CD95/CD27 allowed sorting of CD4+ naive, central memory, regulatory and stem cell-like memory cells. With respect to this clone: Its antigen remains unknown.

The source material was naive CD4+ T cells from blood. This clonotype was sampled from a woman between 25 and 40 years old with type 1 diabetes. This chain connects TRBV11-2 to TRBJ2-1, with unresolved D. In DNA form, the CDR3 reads TGTGCCAGCAGCTCAATAGTTAACTCCTACAATGAGCAGTTCTTC. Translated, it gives CASSSIVNSYNEQFF.